This record looks at one T cell receptor beta chain sequence and its context. Documented time point: newly diagnosed, previously untreated cHL patient sample. This sample was taken from a study of PD-1 blockade in classical Hodgkin lymphoma. Sequenced by immunoSEQ multiplex PCR; TCRdb stores in-frame clones only, minus some. Among some 26,000 clones listed, approximately 95% were seen once. V lost 4 bases, J lost 6 bases, and 7 bases lay in between. This CDR3 has 12 amino acids. The germline V gene has CDR1 SEHNR and CDR2 FQNEAQ (reference sequence). The chain combines TRBV7-9 with TRBJ1-5, with unresolved D. Sequencing was carried out using peripheral blood mononuclear cells (PBMCs). The TCR was taken from a human donor with classical Hodgkin lymphoma. CDR3 protein: CASSSPGQPQHF. The CDR3 region has the DNA TGTGCCAGCAGCTCCCCAGGTCAGCCCCAGCATTTT.